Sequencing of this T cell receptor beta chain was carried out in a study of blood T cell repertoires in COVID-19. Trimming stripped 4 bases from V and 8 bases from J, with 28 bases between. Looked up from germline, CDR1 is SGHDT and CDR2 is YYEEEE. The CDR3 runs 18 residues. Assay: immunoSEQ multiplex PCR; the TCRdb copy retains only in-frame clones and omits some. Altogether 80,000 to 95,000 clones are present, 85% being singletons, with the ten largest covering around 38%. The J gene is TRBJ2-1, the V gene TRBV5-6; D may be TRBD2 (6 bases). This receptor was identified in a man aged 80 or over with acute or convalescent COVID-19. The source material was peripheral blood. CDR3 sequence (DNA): TGTGCCAGCAGCCCGGGGCCACTCGGGAGCTCCCGGTGGGATGAGCAGTTCTTC. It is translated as CASSPGPLGSSRWDEQFF.